Shown below are 21 T cell receptor beta chains from a single sample sequenced in a study of cytomegalovirus exposure and HLA in healthy donors (dated by TCRdb to 2016 to 2017). The library was made by the immunoSEQ multiplex PCR assay. For the multiplex PCR, a mixture combining 60 forward primers for TCR Vbeta segments and 13 reverse primers for TCR Jbeta segments was used. The immuneACCESS repertoire file appears here via TCRdb, limited to in-frame rearrangements. These files lack a portion of the clones; in checked studies, under half of the deficit traces to unresolved V genes, and the cause of the others is not known. This sample lists 100,000 to 150,000 clones; more than 65% were detected once. Clones ranked in the top ten supply under 3.5% of the sample. The sequenced material came from PBMCs. Source of these receptors: a man in his fifties in good health and CMV-seronegative.

This clone was observed a single time. This sequence joins TRBV6-5 and TRBJ2-5; unclear D gene. Germline V gene data show CDR1 as MNHEY and CDR2 as SVGAGI. V was shortened by 6 bases and J by 5 bases, with 13 bases between the two germline ends. The CDR3 has 13 amino acids. CDR3 nucleotides: TGTGCCAGCAGCCTAGACGTCGGCGAGACCCAGTACTTC. Its translation is CASSLDVGETQYF.

J is TRBJ2-7 and V is TRBV11-2; 11 bases align to TRBD2. The CDR3 spans 16 residues. The trim removed 5 bases at V and 7 bases at J, leaving 13 bases unmatched. The germline gives CDR1 SGHAT, CDR2 FQNNGV. CDR3 sequence: CASSLMTSGAEVEQYF. The CDR3 DNA sequence: TGTGCCAGCAGCCTCATGACTAGCGGGGCGGAGGTGGAGCAGTACTTC.

The chain links TRBV12-5 to TRBJ2-7, with D maybe TRBD1 (5 bases). The CDR3 is 13 amino acids. Germline CDR1 is LGHNT and CDR2 is FRNRAP. The V and J ends lost 3 bases and 2 bases respectively, with 8 bases between them. In DNA, the CDR3 is TGTGCTAGTGGTTTTTCAGGGACCTACGAGCAGTACTTC. Its translation is CASGFSGTYEQYF.

The chain carries TRBV2 and TRBJ1-6, with TRBD1 as a possible D gene (6 bases). V gave up 4 bases and J gave up 8 bases, with 15 bases separating them. CDR3 length equals 15 residues. Germline CDR1 is SNHLY and CDR2 is FYNNEI. In DNA form, the CDR3 reads TGTGCCAGCAGTGGGGGCAGGGGAGGGTATTCACCCCTCCACTTT. Protein: CASSGGRGGYSPLHF. The variable domain in full, completed from reference TRBV2 and TRBJ1-6, reads EPEVTQTPSHQVTQMGQEVILRCVPISNHLYFYWYRQILGQKVEFLVSFYNNEISEKSEIFDDQFSVERPDGSNFTLKIRSTKLEDSAMYFCASSGGRGGYSPLHFGNGTRLTVT.

This chain joins TRBV4-3 and TRBJ1-2, with D tentatively TRBD1 (6 bases). CDR1 LGHNA and CDR2 YSLEER come from the germline V gene. V lost 4 bases, J lost 4 bases, and 7 bases lay in between. The length of the CDR3 is 12 residues. Here the CDR3 DNA reads TGCGCCAGCAGCCCCAGGGGCTATGGCTACACCTTC. This sequence encodes CASSPRGYGYTF.

The chain links TRBV19 to TRBJ1-4; D is unclear. This CDR3 has 14 residues. Looked up from germline, CDR1 is LNHDA and CDR2 is SQIVND (reference sequence). V shed 5 bases and J shed 1 base, with 8 bases lying between them. For the CDR3, the DNA is TGTGCCAGTAGTCCCAGAAAAACTAATGAAAAACTGTTTTTT. It encodes CASSPRKTNEKLFF.

The chain employs TRBV19 and TRBJ1-5; possibly TRBD1 for D (6 bases). The germline V gene has CDR1 LNHDA and CDR2 SQIVND (reference sequence). The CDR3 spans 12 residues. Deletions cut 9 bases from V and 2 bases from J, with 8 bases between. For the CDR3, the DNA is TGTGCCAGCTCAGGGGGCAATCAGCCCCAGCATTTT. This sequence encodes CASSGGNQPQHF.

V gene TRBV27 combines with J gene TRBJ2-5; D is possibly TRBD2 (5 bases). Matching the DNA end better, TRBJ2-7 makes the J call doubtful. The CDR3 length is 16 residues. The germline CDR1 and CDR2 sequences are MNHEY and SMNVEV (reference sequence). The CDR3: CASSFGPRGSAYEQYF. The CDR3, as DNA: TGTGCCAGCAGTTTCGGGCCTCGCGGGTCTGCCTACGAGCAGTACTTC.

The CDR3 region has the DNA TGTGCCAGCAGCTTAGACGGTAGCTCCTACAATGAGCAGTTCTTC. Protein sequence: CASSLDGSSYNEQFF. The rearrangement links TRBV7-2 to TRBJ2-1; D remains ambiguous. The ends were cut back, 1 base at V and 0 bases at J, with 7 bases in the middle. The CDR3 contains 15 residues. Germline loops: CDR1 SGHTA, CDR2 FQGNSA.

Remarks on this clone: One end of the junction is discordant with germline, which a read error may explain. The CDR3 DNA is TGTGCTAGCAGCTTAGGTCCAGGGGGCGCGGAGACCCAGTACTTC. It is translated as CASSLGPGGAETQYF. The J gene is TRBJ2-5, the V gene TRBV7-7, with TRBD1 matching 8 bases. Germline-derived CDR1 and CDR2 are SSHAT and FNYEAQ (reference sequence). This CDR3 spans 15 amino acids.

The chain links TRBV5-1 to TRBJ2-1, with 9 bases identical to TRBD2. The CDR3 is 18 residues long. Per germline, CDR1 SGHRS and CDR2 YFSETQ. V lost 3 bases to trimming and J lost 3 bases; unmatched junction nucleotides: 13. The CDR3 DNA is TGCGCCAGCAGCTCCACCCTTAGCGGGGGTGGATTCTACAATGAGCAGTTCTTC. This encodes CASSSTLSGGGFYNEQFF.

The rearrangement joins TRBV15 to TRBJ2-1; D ambiguous. The CDR3 is 16 amino acids. Deletions cut 5 bases from V and 4 bases from J, with 18 bases between. Germline CDR1 and CDR2: LNHNV and YYDKDF (reference sequence). The CDR3 coding sequence is TGTGCCACCAGCGACCCCGGGTCCCCTCCGTACAATGAGCAGTTCTTC. It is translated as CATSDPGSPPYNEQFF.

The V gene is TRBV19, the J gene TRBJ2-5; D unclear. V gave up 2 bases and J gave up 1 base, with 11 bases separating them. The germline CDR1 and CDR2 sequences are LNHDA and SQIVND (reference sequence). This CDR3 comprises 15 residues. The CDR3: CASSISRVRQETQYF. CDR3 DNA sequence: TGTGCCAGTAGTATAAGCCGGGTTCGCCAAGAGACCCAGTACTTC.

V gene TRBV4-2 combines with J gene TRBJ2-5; 16 bases line up with TRBD2. Per the germline V gene, CDR1 is LGHNA and CDR2 is YNFKEQ. This CDR3 is built from 16 residues. After removal of 4 bases from V and 4 bases from J, the junction contained 3 bases not matched to a gene. This CDR3 is CASSPGLAGGPETQYF. The CDR3 DNA follows: TGTGCCAGCAGCCCGGGACTAGCGGGGGGGCCAGAGACCCAGTACTTC.

The chain is built from TRBV6-5 and TRBJ1-1, with a tentative D call TRBD1 (5 bases). V shed 7 bases and J shed 0 bases, with 15 bases lying between them. The germline CDR1 and CDR2 sequences are MNHEY and SVGAGI. The CDR3 covers 15 residues. The chain's CDR3 is CASTLREGLNTEAFF. CDR3 nucleotides: TGTGCCAGCACCCTCAGGGAGGGGCTGAACACTGAAGCTTTCTTT.

The chain employs TRBV9 and TRBJ1-1; D unresolved. CDR1 and CDR2 from the germline V gene are SGDLS and YYNGEE. This CDR3 contains 15 residues. V lost 0 bases to trimming and J lost 4 bases, with 13 bases between them. The CDR3 sequence is CASSVAPHSGTEAFF. The CDR3 nucleotides are TGTGCCAGCAGCGTAGCTCCCCACTCGGGCACTGAAGCTTTCTTT.

CDR3 residues: CASSPSQGWGEKLFF. DNA of the CDR3: TGTGCCAGCTCACCATCACAGGGTTGGGGTGAAAAACTGTTTTTT. The chain combines TRBV18 with TRBJ1-4, with D possibly being TRBD1 (6 bases). CDR1 and CDR2 from the germline V gene are KGHSH and LQKENI. The CDR3 is 15 residues long. V was pared by 2 bases and J by 7 bases, with 14 bases between.

A word on this clone: Germline is not matched at one junction end, which may reflect a read error. V is TRBV5-6 and J is TRBJ2-7; D may match TRBD1 or TRBD2 (6 bases each). Germline loops: CDR1 SGHDT, CDR2 YYEEEE. The CDR3 sequence is 14 residues long. The CDR3 region is CASRLGGTTYEQYF. As DNA, the CDR3 is TGTGCCAGCAGGTTGGGGGGCACCACCTACGAGCAGTACTTC.

This clone appeared a few times. This chain links TRBV30 with TRBJ1-1, with 7 positions matching TRBD1. V lost 3 bases to trimming and J lost 6 bases; unmatched junction nucleotides: 16. CDR1 GTSNPN and CDR2 SVGIG come from the germline V gene (reference sequence). This CDR3 contains 16 residues. CDR3 sequence (DNA): TGTGCCTGGAGGCGAAAACCGGGACAGCCTTTGTCTGAAGCTTTCTTT. Its translation: CAWRRKPGQPLSEAFF. Using reference TRBV30 and TRBJ1-1 for the parts outside the CDR3, the full variable domain is SQTIHQWPATLVQPVGSPLSLECTVEGTSNPNLYWYRQAAGRGLQLLFYSVGIGQISSEVPQNLSASRPQDRQFILSSKKLLLSDSGFYLCAWRRKPGQPLSEAFFGQGTRLTVV.

The CDR3 nucleotides are TGTGCCAGCAGCCCCGGGGGGGCCAAAAACATTCAGTACTTC. Translation: CASSPGGAKNIQYF. The chain carries TRBV9 and TRBJ2-4; 7 bases line up with TRBD2. V was pared by 4 bases and J by 1 base, with 2 bases of the junction left unmatched. The length of the CDR3 is 14 residues. Germline CDR1 is SGDLS and CDR2 is YYNGEE.

V gene TRBV4-1 combines with J gene TRBJ2-1; 15 bases are shared with TRBD2. V lost 1 base and J lost 12; bases outside the gene matches: 1. The CDR3 extends over 14 amino acids. Germline V lookup: CDR1 MGHRA, CDR2 YSYEKL. CDR3 in DNA: TGCGCCAGCAGCCAAGGGACTAGCGGGGGGGGGCAGTTCTTC. This translates into CASSQGTSGGGQFF.